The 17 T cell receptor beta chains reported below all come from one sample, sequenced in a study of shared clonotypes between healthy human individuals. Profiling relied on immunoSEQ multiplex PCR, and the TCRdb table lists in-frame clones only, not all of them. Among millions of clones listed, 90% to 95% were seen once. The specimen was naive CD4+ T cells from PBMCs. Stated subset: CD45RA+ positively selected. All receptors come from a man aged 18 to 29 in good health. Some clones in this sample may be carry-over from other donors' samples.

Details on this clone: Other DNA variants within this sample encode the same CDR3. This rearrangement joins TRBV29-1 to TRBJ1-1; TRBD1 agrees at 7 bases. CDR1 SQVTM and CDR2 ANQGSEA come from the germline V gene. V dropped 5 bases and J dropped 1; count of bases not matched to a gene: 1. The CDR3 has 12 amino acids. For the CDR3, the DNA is TGCAGCGTTAGGGACAGGAACACTGAAGCTTTCTTT. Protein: CSVRDRNTEAFF.

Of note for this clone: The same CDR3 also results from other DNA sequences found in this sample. The CDR3 DNA sequence: TGTGCCAGCAGTCCCGGGACTACAAATCAGCCCCAGCATTTT. Its translation: CASSPGTTNQPQHF. This chain uses TRBV28 with TRBJ1-5; TRBD1 is a possible D gene (5 bases). Germline CDR1 is MDHEN and CDR2 is SYDVKM. V was pared by 5 bases and J by 4 bases, with 12 bases between. CDR3 length: 14 amino acids. The complete variable domain, with remaining parts taken from reference TRBV28 and TRBJ1-5, reads DVKVTQSSRYLVKRTGEKVFLECVQDMDHENMFWYRQDPGLGLRLIYFSYDVKMKEKGDIPEGYSVSREKKERFSLILESASTNQTSMYLCASSPGTTNQPQHFGDGTRLSIL.

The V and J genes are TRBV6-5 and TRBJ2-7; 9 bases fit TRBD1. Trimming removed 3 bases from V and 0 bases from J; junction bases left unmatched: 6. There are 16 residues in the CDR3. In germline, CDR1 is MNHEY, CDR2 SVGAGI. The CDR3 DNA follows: TGTGCCAGCAGTTATGGGACAGGGATCCCCTCCTACGAGCAGTACTTC. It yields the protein CASSYGTGIPSYEQYF.

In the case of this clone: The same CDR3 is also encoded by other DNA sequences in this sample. The CDR3 DNA reads as TGTGCCTGGAGTGTACTAGCGGGAGGGGAGACCCAGTACTTC. It encodes CAWSVLAGGETQYF. The chain has TRBV30 and TRBJ2-5; 13 bases agree with TRBD2. Germline values: CDR1 GTSNPN, CDR2 SVGIG (reference sequence). V trimming: 0 bases; J trimming: 5 bases; junction bases outside the gene matches: 0. The CDR3 is 14 residues long.

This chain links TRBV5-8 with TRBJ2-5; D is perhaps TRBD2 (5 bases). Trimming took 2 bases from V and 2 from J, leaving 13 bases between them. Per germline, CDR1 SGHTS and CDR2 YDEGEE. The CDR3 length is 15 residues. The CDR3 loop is CASSFQRIEQETQYF. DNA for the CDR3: TGTGCCAGCAGCTTTCAGCGGATAGAACAAGAGACCCAGTACTTC.

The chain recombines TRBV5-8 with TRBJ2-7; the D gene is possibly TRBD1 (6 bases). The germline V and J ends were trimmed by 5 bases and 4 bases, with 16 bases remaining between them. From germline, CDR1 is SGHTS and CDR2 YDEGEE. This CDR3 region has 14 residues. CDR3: CASSKGGFGYEQYF. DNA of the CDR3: TGTGCCAGCAGTAAAGGGGGTTTCGGGTACGAGCAGTACTTC.

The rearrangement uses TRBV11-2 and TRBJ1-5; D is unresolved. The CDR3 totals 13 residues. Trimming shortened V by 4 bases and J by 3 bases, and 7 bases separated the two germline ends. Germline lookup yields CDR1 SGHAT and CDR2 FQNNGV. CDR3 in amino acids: CASSSSYNQPQHF. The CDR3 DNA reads TGTGCCAGCAGCTCCAGCTACAATCAGCCCCAGCATTTT.

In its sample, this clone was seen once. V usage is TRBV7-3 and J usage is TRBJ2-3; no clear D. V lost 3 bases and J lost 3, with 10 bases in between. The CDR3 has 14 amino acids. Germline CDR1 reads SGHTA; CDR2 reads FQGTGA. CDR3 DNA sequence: TGTGCCAGCAGCTTCGTTTCCGCGACAGATACGCAGTATTTT. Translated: CASSFVSATDTQYF.

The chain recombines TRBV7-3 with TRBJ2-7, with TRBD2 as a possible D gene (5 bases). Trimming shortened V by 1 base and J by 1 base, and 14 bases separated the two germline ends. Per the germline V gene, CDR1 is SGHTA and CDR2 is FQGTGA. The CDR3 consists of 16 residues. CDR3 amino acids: CASSLSGPGVSYEQYF. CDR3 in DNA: TGTGCCAGCAGCTTAAGCGGTCCCGGGGTTTCCTACGAGCAGTACTTC.

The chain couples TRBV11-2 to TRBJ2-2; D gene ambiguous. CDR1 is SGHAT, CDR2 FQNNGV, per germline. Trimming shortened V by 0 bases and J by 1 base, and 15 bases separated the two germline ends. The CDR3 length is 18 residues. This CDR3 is CASSLDDILLGNTGELFF. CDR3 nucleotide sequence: TGTGCCAGCAGCTTAGATGATATCCTCCTAGGGAACACCGGGGAGCTGTTTTTT. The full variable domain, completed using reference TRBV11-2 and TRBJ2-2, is EAGVAQSPRYKIIEKRQSVAFWCNPISGHATLYWYQQILGQGPKLLIQFQNNGVVDDSQLPKDRFSAERLKGVDSTLKIQPAKLEDSAVYLCASSLDDILLGNTGELFFGEGSRLTVL.

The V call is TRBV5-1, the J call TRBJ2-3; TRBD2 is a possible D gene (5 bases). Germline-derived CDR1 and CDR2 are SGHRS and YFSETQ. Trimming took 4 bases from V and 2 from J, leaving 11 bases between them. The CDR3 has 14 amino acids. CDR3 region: CASSPEGNTDTQYF. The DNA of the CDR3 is TGCGCCAGCAGCCCCGAGGGCAACACAGATACGCAGTATTTT.

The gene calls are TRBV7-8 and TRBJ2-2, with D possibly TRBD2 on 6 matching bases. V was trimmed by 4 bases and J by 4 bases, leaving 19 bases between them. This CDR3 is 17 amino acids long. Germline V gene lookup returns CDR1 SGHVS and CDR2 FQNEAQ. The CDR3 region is CASSSPRRGLGTGELFF. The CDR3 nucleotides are TGTGCCAGCAGCTCACCCCGTAGGGGACTGGGCACCGGGGAGCTGTTTTTT.

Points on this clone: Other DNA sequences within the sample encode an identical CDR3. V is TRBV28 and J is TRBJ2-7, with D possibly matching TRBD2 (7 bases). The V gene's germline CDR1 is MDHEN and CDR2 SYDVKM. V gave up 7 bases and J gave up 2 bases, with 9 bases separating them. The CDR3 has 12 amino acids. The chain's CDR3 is CASTGGPYEQYF. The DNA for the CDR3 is TGTGCCAGCACGGGGGGCCCCTACGAGCAGTACTTC.

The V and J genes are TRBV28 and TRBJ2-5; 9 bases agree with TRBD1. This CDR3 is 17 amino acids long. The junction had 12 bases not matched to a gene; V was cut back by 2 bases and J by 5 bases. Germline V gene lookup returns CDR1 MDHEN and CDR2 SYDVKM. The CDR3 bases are TGTGCCAGCAGTTTAGTGGGGACAGGGCGGGTGCGGGAGACCCAGTACTTC. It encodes CASSLVGTGRVRETQYF.

Here the CDR3 reads CASSRATSGVTDTQYF. In DNA, the CDR3 is TGTGCCAGCAGTCGGGCGACTAGCGGGGTCACAGATACGCAGTATTTT. The chain joins TRBV25-1 to TRBJ2-3; 11 positions agree with TRBD2. Trimming removed 5 bases from V and 2 bases from J; junction bases left unmatched: 6. The CDR3 is 16 amino acids. Per the germline V gene, CDR1 is MGHDK and CDR2 is SYGVNS. The whole variable domain, filled in from reference TRBV25-1 and TRBJ2-3, reads EADIYQTPRYLVIGTGKKITLECSQTMGHDKMYWYQQDPGMELHLIHYSYGVNSTEKGDLSSESTVSRIRTEHFPLTLESARPSHTSQYLCASSRATSGVTDTQYFGPGTRLTVL.

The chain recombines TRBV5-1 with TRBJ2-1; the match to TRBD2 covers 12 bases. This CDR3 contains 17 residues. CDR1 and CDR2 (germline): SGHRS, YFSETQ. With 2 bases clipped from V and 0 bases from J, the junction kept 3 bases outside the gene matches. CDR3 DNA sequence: TGCGCCAGCAGCTTAACTAGCGGGGGGACCTCCTACAATGAGCAGTTCTTC. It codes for CASSLTSGGTSYNEQFF.

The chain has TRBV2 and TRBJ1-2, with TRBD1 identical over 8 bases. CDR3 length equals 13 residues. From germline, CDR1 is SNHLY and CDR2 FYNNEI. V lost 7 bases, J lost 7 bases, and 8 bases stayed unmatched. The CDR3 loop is CASTRIGQGGYTF. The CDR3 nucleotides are TGTGCCAGCACCAGAATCGGACAGGGTGGCTACACCTTC. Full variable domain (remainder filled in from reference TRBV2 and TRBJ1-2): EPEVTQTPSHQVTQMGQEVILRCVPISNHLYFYWYRQILGQKVEFLVSFYNNEISEKSEIFDDQFSVERPDGSNFTLKIRSTKLEDSAMYFCASTRIGQGGYTFGSGTRLTVV.